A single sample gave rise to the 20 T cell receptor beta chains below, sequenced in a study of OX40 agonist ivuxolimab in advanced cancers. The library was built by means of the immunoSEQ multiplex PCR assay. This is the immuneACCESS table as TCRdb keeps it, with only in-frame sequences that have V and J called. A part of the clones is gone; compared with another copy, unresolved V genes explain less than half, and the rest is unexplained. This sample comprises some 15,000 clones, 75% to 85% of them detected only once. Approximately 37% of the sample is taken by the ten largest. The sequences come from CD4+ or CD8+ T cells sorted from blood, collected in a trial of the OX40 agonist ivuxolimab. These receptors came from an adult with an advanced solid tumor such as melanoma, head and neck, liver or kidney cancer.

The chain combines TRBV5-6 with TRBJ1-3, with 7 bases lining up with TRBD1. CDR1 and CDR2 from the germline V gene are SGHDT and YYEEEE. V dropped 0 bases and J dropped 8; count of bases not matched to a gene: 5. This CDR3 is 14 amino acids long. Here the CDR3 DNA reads TGTGCCAGCAGCTTGGAAGGGGGCGCGTACACCATATATTTT. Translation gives CASSLEGGAYTIYF.

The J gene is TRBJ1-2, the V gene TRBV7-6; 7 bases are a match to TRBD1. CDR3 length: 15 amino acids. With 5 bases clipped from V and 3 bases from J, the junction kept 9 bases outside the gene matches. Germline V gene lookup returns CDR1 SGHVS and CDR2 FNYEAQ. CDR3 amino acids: CASSLTGEDDYGYTF. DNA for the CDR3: TGTGCCAGCAGCCTTACAGGGGAGGACGACTATGGCTACACCTTC.

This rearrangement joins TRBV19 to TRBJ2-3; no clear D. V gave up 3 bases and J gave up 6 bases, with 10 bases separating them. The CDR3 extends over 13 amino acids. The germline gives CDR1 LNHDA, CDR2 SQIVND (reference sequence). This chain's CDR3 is CASSILPDDTQYF. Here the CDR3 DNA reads TGTGCCAGTAGTATTTTACCCGATGATACGCAGTATTTT.

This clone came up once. CDR3 nucleotide sequence: TGTGCCAGCAGTTTAGGGGGGACAGGGTTACATGGCTACACCTTC. Translation: CASSLGGTGLHGYTF. This chain joins TRBV27 and TRBJ1-2; 9 nucleotides match TRBD1. The CDR3 spans 15 residues. V was pared by 2 bases and J by 6 bases, with 7 bases of the junction left unmatched. Per germline, CDR1 MNHEY and CDR2 SMNVEV (reference sequence).

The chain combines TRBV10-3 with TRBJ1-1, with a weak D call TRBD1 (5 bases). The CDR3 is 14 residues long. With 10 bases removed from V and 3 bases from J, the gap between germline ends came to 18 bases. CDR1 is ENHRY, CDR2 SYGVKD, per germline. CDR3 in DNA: TGTGCCACCCGACAGTCCGGGCCTGACACTGAAGCTTTCTTT. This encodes CATRQSGPDTEAFF.

CDR3 coding DNA: TGTGCCAGCAGCCCCAGGGGACTAGCGGATGAAGAGACCCAGTACTTC. Its translation: CASSPRGLADEETQYF. The chain joins TRBV7-2 to TRBJ2-5; the match to TRBD2 covers 11 bases. The J segment lost 3 bases and the V segment lost 5 bases, leaving 8 bases of the junction unmatched. The CDR3 has 16 residues. The germline CDR1 and CDR2 sequences are SGHTA and FQGNSA.

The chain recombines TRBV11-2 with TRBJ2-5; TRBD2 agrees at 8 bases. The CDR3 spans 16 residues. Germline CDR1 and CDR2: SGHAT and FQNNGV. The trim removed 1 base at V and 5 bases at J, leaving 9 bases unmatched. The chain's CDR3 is CASSLGAGGPHETQYF. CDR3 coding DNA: TGTGCCAGCAGCTTAGGGGCGGGGGGCCCTCATGAGACCCAGTACTTC.

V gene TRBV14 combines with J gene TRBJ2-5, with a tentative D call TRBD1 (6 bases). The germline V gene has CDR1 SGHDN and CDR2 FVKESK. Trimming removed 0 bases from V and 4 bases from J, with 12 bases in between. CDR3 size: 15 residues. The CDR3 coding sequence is TGTGCCAGCAGCCAAGACCCCAGGGGAAGAGAGACCCAGTACTTC. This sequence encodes CASSQDPRGRETQYF.

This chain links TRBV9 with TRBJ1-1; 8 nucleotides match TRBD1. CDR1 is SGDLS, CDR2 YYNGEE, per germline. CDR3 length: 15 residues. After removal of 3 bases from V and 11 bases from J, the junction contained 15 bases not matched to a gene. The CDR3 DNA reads TGTGCCAGCAGCGCAGATACGGGACAGGACGCCGAGGCTTTCTTT. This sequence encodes CASSADTGQDAEAFF.

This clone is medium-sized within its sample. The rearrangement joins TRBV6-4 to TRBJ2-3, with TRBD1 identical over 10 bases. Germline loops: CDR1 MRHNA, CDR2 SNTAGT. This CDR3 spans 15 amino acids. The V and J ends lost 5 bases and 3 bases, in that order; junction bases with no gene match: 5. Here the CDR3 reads CASSPGTGETDTQYF. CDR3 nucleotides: TGTGCCAGCAGTCCCGGGACAGGGGAAACAGATACGCAGTATTTT.

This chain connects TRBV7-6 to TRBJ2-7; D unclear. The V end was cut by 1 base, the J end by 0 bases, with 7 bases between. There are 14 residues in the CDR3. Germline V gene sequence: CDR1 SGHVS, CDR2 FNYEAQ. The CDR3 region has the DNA TGTGCCAGCAGCTTAGACCCGGTCTCCTACGAGCAGTACTTC. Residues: CASSLDPVSYEQYF.

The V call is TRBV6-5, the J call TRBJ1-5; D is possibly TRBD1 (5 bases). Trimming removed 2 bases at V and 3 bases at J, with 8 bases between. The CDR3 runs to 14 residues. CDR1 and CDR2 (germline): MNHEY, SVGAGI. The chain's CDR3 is CASSYGGDNQPQHF. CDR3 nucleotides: TGTGCCAGCAGTTACGGGGGGGACAATCAGCCCCAGCATTTT.

CDR3 DNA: TGTGCCAGCAGCGTAGCTGGGACAGGGTACGAGCAGTACTTC. Its protein is CASSVAGTGYEQYF. The chain carries TRBV9 and TRBJ2-7, with 9 bases lining up with TRBD1. Trimming at V came to 0 bases and at J to 4 bases, leaving 2 bases not matched to a gene. Per the germline V gene, CDR1 is SGDLS and CDR2 is YYNGEE. CDR3 length equals 14 residues.

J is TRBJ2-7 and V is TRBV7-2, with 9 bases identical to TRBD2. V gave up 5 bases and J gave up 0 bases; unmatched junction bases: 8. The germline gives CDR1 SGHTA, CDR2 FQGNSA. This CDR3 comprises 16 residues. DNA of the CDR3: TGTGCCAGCAGCCCAGGGGCTAGCGGGGACTCCTACGAGCAGTACTTC. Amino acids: CASSPGASGDSYEQYF.

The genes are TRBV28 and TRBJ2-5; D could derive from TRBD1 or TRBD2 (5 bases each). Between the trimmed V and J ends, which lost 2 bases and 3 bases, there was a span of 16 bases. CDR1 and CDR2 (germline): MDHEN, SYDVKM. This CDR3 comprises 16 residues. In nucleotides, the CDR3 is TGTGCCAGCAGTTTACGAACCATGGGGGAAGAAGAGACCCAGTACTTC. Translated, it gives CASSLRTMGEEETQYF.

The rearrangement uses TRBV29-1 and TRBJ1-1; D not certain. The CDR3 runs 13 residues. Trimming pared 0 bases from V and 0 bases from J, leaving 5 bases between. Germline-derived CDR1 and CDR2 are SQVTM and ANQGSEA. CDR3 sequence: CSVEDTVNTEAFF. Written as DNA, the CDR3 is TGCAGCGTTGAAGATACAGTGAACACTGAAGCTTTCTTT.

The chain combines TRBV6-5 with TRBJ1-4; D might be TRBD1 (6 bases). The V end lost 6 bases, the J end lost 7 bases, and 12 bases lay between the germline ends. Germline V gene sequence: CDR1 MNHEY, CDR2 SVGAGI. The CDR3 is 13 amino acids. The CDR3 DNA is TGTGCCAGCAGCCCCGGGACAATTGAAAAACTGTTTTTT. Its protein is CASSPGTIEKLFF.

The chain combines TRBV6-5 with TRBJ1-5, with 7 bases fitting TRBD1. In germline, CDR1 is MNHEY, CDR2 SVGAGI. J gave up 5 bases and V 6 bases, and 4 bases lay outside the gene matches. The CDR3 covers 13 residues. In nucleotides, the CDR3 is TGTGCCAGCAGACGCAGGGGGTATCAGCCCCAGCATTTT. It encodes CASRRRGYQPQHF.

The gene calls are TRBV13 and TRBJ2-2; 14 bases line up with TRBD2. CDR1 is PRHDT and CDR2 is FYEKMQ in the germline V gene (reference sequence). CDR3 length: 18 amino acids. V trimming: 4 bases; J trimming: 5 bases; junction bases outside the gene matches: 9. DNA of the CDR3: TGTGCCAGCAGCTCACGTCAGACTAGCGGGGGGGCAACCGGGGAGCTGTTTTTT. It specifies CASSSRQTSGGATGELFF.

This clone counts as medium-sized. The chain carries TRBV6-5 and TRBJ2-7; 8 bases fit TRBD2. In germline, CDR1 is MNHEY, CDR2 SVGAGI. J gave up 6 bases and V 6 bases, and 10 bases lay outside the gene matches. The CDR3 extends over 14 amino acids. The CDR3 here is CASRPRGGLGEQYF. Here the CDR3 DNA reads TGTGCCAGCAGACCCCGGGGGGGGCTTGGCGAGCAGTACTTC.